This record concerns one T cell receptor beta chain sequence. This sample is part of a study of cytomegalovirus exposure and HLA in healthy donors. Sequencing was performed with immunoSEQ multiplex PCR; in TCRdb, only in-frame clones are kept and a portion is missing. The profile shows 250,000 to 400,000 clones, 88% of them singletons. This CDR3 has 14 amino acids. CDR1 is SGHRS, CDR2 YFSETQ, per germline. After removal of 4 bases from V and 6 bases from J, the junction contained 4 bases not matched to a gene. The V gene is TRBV5-1, the J gene TRBJ1-6, with 7 bases fitting TRBD1. This sequence was found in a man aged 25 to 40 in good health and CMV-seronegative. The sequencing input was PBMCs. CDR3 in amino acids: CASSPGQPNSPLHF. DNA of the CDR3: TGCGCCAGCAGCCCGGGACAGCCTAATTCACCCCTCCACTTT.